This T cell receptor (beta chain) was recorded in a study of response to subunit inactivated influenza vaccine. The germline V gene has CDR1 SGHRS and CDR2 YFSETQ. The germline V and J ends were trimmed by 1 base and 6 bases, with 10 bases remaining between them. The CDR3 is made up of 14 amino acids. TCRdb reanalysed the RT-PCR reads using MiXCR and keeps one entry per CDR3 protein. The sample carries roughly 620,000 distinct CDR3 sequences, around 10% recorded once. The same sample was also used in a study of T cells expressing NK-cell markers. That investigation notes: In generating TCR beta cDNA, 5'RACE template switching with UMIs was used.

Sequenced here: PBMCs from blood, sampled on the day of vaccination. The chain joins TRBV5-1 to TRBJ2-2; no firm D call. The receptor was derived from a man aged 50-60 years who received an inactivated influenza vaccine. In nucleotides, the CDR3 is TGCGCCAGCAGCTTGACTCTCTCGGCCGGGGAGCTGTTTTTT. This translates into CASSLTLSAGELFF. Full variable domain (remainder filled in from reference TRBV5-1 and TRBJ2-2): KAGVTQTPRYLIKTRGQQVTLSCSPISGHRSVSWYQQTPGQGLQFLFEYFSETQRNKGNFPGRFSGRQFSNSRSEMNVSTLELGDSALYLCASSLTLSAGELFFGEGSRLTVL.